Given below is one T cell receptor beta chain in context. No antigen is known for it. The entry originates in a study of beta chain features in type 1 diabetes. Study summary: Across the samples, some 98,000,000 sorted cells were examined in total.

Every bit of the isolated RNA underwent reverse transcription, so sequencing read expressed TCRB transcripts. Samples of naive, central memory and regulatory T cells yielded a mean of about 3.4 million reads. Here immunoSEQ multiplex PCR was the method, and the copy in TCRdb shows in-frame clones only, minus some. The sample records around 160,000 clones, approximately 52% being singletons. This CDR3 comprises 15 residues. Trimming left V 6 bases short and J 3 bases short, with 18 bases between. Germline V lookup: CDR1 MNHNS, CDR2 SASEGT. Study outcomes and limitations: Overrepresentation of cells with high TCR expression could result from cDNA sequencing.

V gene TRBV6-1 combines with J gene TRBJ2-7; weak D call: TRBD2 (6 bases). The source of this sequence is a man between 18 and 35 years old in good health. Sequenced material: Tregs from blood. The CDR3 DNA reads as TGTGCCAGCAGACCGACTAGACAACTAATCTACGAGCAGTACTTC. Encoded protein: CASRPTRQLIYEQYF.